In its sample, the clone carrying this T cell receptor beta chain was seen many times. What it binds is unknown. This CDR3 has 15 residues. Per germline, CDR1 LGHDT and CDR2 YNNKEL (reference sequence). Trimming took 5 bases from V and 2 from J, leaving 14 bases between them. Using RNA transcripts as the source, TCR beta CDR3 regions were amplified. First-round RT-PCR targeting the TCR CDR3 was performed with the HTBI primer set. MiXCR, applied by TCRdb to the multiplex PCR reads, yields one record per CDR3 protein. In the table there are about 560,000 distinct CDR3 sequences, 15% to 20% of which are singletons. The data are from a study of T cells in Graves' hyperthyroidism and ophthalmopathy. Study-wide points: Ophthalmopathy and stable hyperthyroidism were told apart by a 13 V-J model.

Across 18 months, stable Graves' hyperthyroidism was marked by no progression to ophthalmopathy. PBMCs were sourced from less than 12 ml fresh peripheral blood. This TCR derives from a woman aged 18-29 years with Graves' hyperthyroidism. This chain joins TRBV3-1 and TRBJ2-3, with D perhaps TRBD2 (6 bases). What was sequenced was blood. CDR3 DNA: TGTGCCAGCAGCTTTCGGGGGAAACTCACAGATACGCAGTATTTT. Translated: CASSFRGKLTDTQYF.